The 22 T cell receptor beta chains presented below share a single source sample, sequenced in a study of CD8+ T cells in alopecia areata. The treatment is: oral pan-JAK inhibitor, 5-10 mg twice daily. Sequencing templates came from extracted RNA that was reverse transcribed into cDNA. Data came from immunoSEQ multiplex PCR; TCRdb stores just in-frame clones and leaves some out. The sample lists about 120,000 clones, about 54% occurring once. The sequenced sample was CD8+ T cells sorted from blood, obtained at week 4, from a patient treated with tofacitinib. Receptors originate from a human donor with alopecia areata.

This clone was found once. J is TRBJ1-1 and V is TRBV29-1, with a possible D match to TRBD1 (5 bases). Trimming stripped 8 bases from V and 6 bases from J, with 10 bases between. The CDR3 consists of 10 residues. Per germline, CDR1 SQVTM and CDR2 ANQGSEA. The CDR3 reads CSSREAEAFF. As DNA, the CDR3 is TGCAGCTCCAGGGAGGCTGAAGCTTTCTTT.

The table lists this clone with a few counts. The chain uses TRBV4-3 and TRBJ1-6; 9 bases are shared with TRBD1. The CDR3 consists of 14 residues. With V trimmed by 1 base and J by 10 bases, 2 bases remained unmatched. Germline loops: CDR1 LGHNA, CDR2 YSLEER. CDR3 sequence: CASSQGQGGSPLHF. The DNA for the CDR3 is TGCGCCAGCAGCCAAGGACAGGGGGGATCACCCCTCCACTTT.

The rearrangement joins TRBV30 to TRBJ2-3, with 11 bases fitting TRBD2. V lost 8 bases and J lost 6; bases outside the gene matches: 7. The CDR3 extends over 13 amino acids. CDR1 GTSNPN and CDR2 SVGIG come from the germline V gene (reference sequence). In DNA, the CDR3 is TGTGCCCACACTAGCGGGGGCGGGGATACGCAGTATTTT. This codes for CAHTSGGGDTQYF.

The rearrangement joins TRBV7-2 to TRBJ2-1, with D hard to call. Germline V lookup: CDR1 SGHTA, CDR2 FQGNSA. Between the trimmed V and J ends, which lost 1 base and 6 bases, there was a span of 7 bases. There are 13 residues in the CDR3. CDR3 nucleotides: TGTGCCAGCAGCTTAGGACCTATCAATGAGCAGTTCTTC. Amino acid sequence: CASSLGPINEQFF.

This chain uses TRBV30 with TRBJ1-1, with D perhaps TRBD1 (5 bases). Germline assignment: CDR1 GTSNPN and CDR2 SVGIG (reference sequence). This CDR3 has 13 amino acids. CDR3 nucleotide sequence: TGTGCGGGGGAGGGGTTCATGAACACTGAAGCTTTCTTT. Protein product: CAGEGFMNTEAFF.

A remark on this clone: The sample contains more than one DNA sequence encoding this CDR3. The chain joins TRBV5-1 to TRBJ1-2; D remains ambiguous. This CDR3 region has 12 residues. Trimming took off 0 bases at V and 4 bases at J, with 4 bases between the two ends. Germline V CDR1 and CDR2: SGHRS, YFSETQ. CDR3 coding DNA: TGCGCCAGCAGCTTGGAGGGCTATGGCTACACCTTC. Residues: CASSLEGYGYTF.

The chain links TRBV15 to TRBJ2-1; no firm D call. The CDR3 totals 14 residues. Trimming took off 0 bases at V and 8 bases at J, with 11 bases between the two ends. Germline V gives CDR1 LNHNV, CDR2 YYDKDF (reference sequence). The CDR3 bases are TGTGCCACCAGCAGAGATGGGCCCGGAGATGAGCAGTTCTTC. It translates to CATSRDGPGDEQFF.

This clone was detected once. The chain couples TRBV11-2 to TRBJ2-5; D possibly matches TRBD1 or TRBD2 (5 bases each). This CDR3 has 14 residues. Germline CDR1 reads SGHAT; CDR2 reads FQNNGV. Trimming removed 1 base from V and 5 bases from J, with 11 bases in between. CDR3 bases: TGTGCCAGCAGCTTAGGCGCAGGGACGGAGACCCAGTACTTC. This encodes CASSLGAGTETQYF. The entire variable domain, with the rest obtained from reference TRBV11-2 and TRBJ2-5, is as follows: EAGVAQSPRYKIIEKRQSVAFWCNPISGHATLYWYQQILGQGPKLLIQFQNNGVVDDSQLPKDRFSAERLKGVDSTLKIQPAKLEDSAVYLCASSLGAGTETQYFGPGTRLLVL.

In its sample, this clone was seen a few times. This chain links TRBV5-6 with TRBJ2-5, with 7 bases matching TRBD1. CDR3 size: 14 residues. The V segment lost 2 bases and the J segment 1 base; nucleotides outside the gene matches: 2. In germline, CDR1 is SGHDT, CDR2 YYEEEE. Here the CDR3 reads CASSLGDSQETQYF. The CDR3 DNA follows: TGTGCCAGCAGCTTAGGGGACAGCCAAGAGACCCAGTACTTC.

The chain links TRBV13 to TRBJ1-2; no clear D gene. Deletions cut 4 bases from V and 4 bases from J, with 13 bases between. The length of the CDR3 is 14 residues. Germline CDR1 reads PRHDT; CDR2 reads FYEKMQ (reference sequence). CDR3 nucleotide sequence: TGTGCCAGCAGCTCCCCGGGTAGGGCCTATGGCTACACCTTC. Translating gives CASSSPGRAYGYTF.

The V call is TRBV30, the J call TRBJ1-5; D remains ambiguous. The CDR3 is 14 amino acids. V lost 0 bases, J lost 1 base, and 7 bases lay in between. Germline lookup yields CDR1 GTSNPN and CDR2 SVGIG (reference sequence). The CDR3 spells CAWSVGPSNQPQHF. CDR3 DNA sequence: TGTGCCTGGAGTGTAGGACCGAGCAATCAGCCCCAGCATTTT.

The V gene is TRBV9, the J gene TRBJ2-5; D possibly corresponds to TRBD1 (6 bases). The CDR3 consists of 15 residues. CDR1 and CDR2 from the germline V gene are SGDLS and YYNGEE. V was trimmed by 0 bases and J by 2 bases, leaving 11 bases between them. The CDR3 sequence: CASSVGNRAQETQYF. The CDR3 nucleotides read TGTGCCAGCAGCGTAGGAAACAGGGCACAAGAGACCCAGTACTTC.

This chain connects TRBV13 to TRBJ2-3; the D is unclear. V was cut by 3 bases and J by 2 bases, with 9 bases left in between. The CDR3 loop spans 14 amino acids. The germline V gene has CDR1 PRHDT and CDR2 FYEKMQ (reference sequence). The CDR3 nucleotides are TGTGCCAGCAGCTTGCACAGAAACACAGATACGCAGTATTTT. It translates to CASSLHRNTDTQYF. Looking up the rest from reference TRBV13 and TRBJ2-3 gives the full variable domain: AAGVIQSPRHLIKEKRETATLKCYPIPRHDTVYWYQQGPGQDPQFLISFYEKMQSDKGSIPDRFSAQQFSDYHSELNMSSLELGDSALYFCASSLHRNTDTQYFGPGTRLTVL.

This rearrangement joins TRBV30 to TRBJ1-5; D perhaps matches TRBD1 (6 bases). The CDR3 length is 14 residues. Trimming took 3 bases from V and 5 from J, leaving 14 bases between them. Germline V lookup: CDR1 GTSNPN, CDR2 SVGIG (reference sequence). CDR3 in amino acids: CAWRQGIGDQPQHF. The CDR3 DNA reads TGTGCCTGGAGGCAGGGGATTGGGGATCAGCCCCAGCATTTT.

This clone was observed a handful of times. V gene TRBV5-4 combines with J gene TRBJ1-1, with 7 nucleotides matching TRBD1. The germline CDR1 and CDR2 sequences are SGHNT and YYREEE (reference sequence). The CDR3 loop spans 15 amino acids. J lost 7 bases, V lost 4 bases, and 13 bases had no gene match. CDR3 in amino acids: CASSPRGGGQIEAFF. Here the CDR3 DNA reads TGTGCCAGCAGCCCCCGAGGGGGGGGACAGATTGAAGCTTTCTTT.

This clone was counted a few times. The rearrangement joins TRBV2 to TRBJ2-1; D unresolved. Trimming shortened V by 3 bases and J by 6 bases, and 9 bases separated the two germline ends. The CDR3 is 13 amino acids. Germline CDR1 and CDR2: SNHLY and FYNNEI. CDR3 region: CASSDGSRNEQFF. In DNA form, the CDR3 reads TGTGCCAGCAGTGATGGGTCGCGCAATGAGCAGTTCTTC.

This clone was seen a few times. The J gene is TRBJ1-1, the V gene TRBV7-9, with D possibly TRBD1 on 6 matching bases. The length of the CDR3 is 13 residues. The V gene lost 2 bases and the J gene lost 10 bases, with 14 bases spanning the gap. Germline assignment: CDR1 SEHNR and CDR2 FQNEAQ (reference sequence). CDR3 bases: TGTGCCAGCAGCTTAAGCAGGGGAGATGGAGCTTTCTTT. Protein product: CASSLSRGDGAFF. Combining the CDR3 with reference TRBV7-9 and TRBJ1-1 gives the whole variable domain DTGVSQNPRHKITKRGQNVTFRCDPISEHNRLYWYRQTLGQGPEFLTYFQNEAQLEKSRLLSDRFSAERPKGSFSTLEIQRTEQGDSAMYLCASSLSRGDGAFFGQGTRLTVV.

CDR3 sequence (DNA): TGTGCCAGCAGCTTAGGACTAGCGGGGGTCGGGAATGAGCAGTTCTTC. Translated: CASSLGLAGVGNEQFF. The V gene is TRBV5-4, the J gene TRBJ2-1, with 13 bases aligning to TRBD2. The CDR3 extends over 16 amino acids. Germline V gives CDR1 SGHNT, CDR2 YYREEE (reference sequence). V shed 2 bases, J shed 7 bases, and the junction held 6 bases outside the gene matches. The full variable domain, its missing parts supplied by reference TRBV5-4 and TRBJ2-1, is ETGVTQSPTHLIKTRGQQVTLRCSSQSGHNTVSWYQQALGQGPQFIFQYYREEENGRGNFPPRFSGLQFPNYSSELNVNALELDDSALYLCASSLGLAGVGNEQFFGPGTRLTVL.

This chain connects TRBV4-1 to TRBJ2-7; no clear D. Per germline, CDR1 MGHRA and CDR2 YSYEKL. The length of the CDR3 is 13 residues. V was cut by 1 base and J by 3 bases, with 7 bases left in between. The CDR3 coding sequence is TGCGCCAGCAGCCAAGTCGGAAACTACGAGCAGTACTTC. Its protein product is CASSQVGNYEQYF.

This clone was observed once. The rearrangement links TRBV29-1 to TRBJ2-5, with 8 bases identical to TRBD2. The V segment lost 8 bases and the J segment 0 bases; nucleotides outside the gene matches: 14. CDR1 and CDR2 (germline): SQVTM, ANQGSEA. The CDR3 spans 16 residues. The CDR3 loop is CSHIPHSGGDQETQYF. CDR3 coding DNA: TGCAGCCATATACCTCACTCGGGGGGGGACCAAGAGACCCAGTACTTC.

The rearrangement uses TRBV15 and TRBJ1-2; D ambiguous. There are 13 residues in the CDR3. Germline CDR1 is LNHNV and CDR2 is YYDKDF (reference sequence). The V gene lost 5 bases and the J gene lost 5 bases, with 12 bases spanning the gap. The chain's CDR3 is CATSPLTSYGYTF. The CDR3 nucleotides read TGTGCCACCAGCCCGTTGACAAGTTATGGCTACACCTTC.

A few counts support this clone. The chain employs TRBV27 and TRBJ1-6; D ambiguous. Germline V CDR1 and CDR2: MNHEY, SMNVEV (reference sequence). V was clipped by 0 bases and J by 5 bases, with 2 bases between them. The CDR3 totals 13 residues. CDR3 amino acids: CASSLSDNSPLHF. The CDR3 bases are TGTGCCAGCAGTTTATCTGATAATTCACCCCTCCACTTT.